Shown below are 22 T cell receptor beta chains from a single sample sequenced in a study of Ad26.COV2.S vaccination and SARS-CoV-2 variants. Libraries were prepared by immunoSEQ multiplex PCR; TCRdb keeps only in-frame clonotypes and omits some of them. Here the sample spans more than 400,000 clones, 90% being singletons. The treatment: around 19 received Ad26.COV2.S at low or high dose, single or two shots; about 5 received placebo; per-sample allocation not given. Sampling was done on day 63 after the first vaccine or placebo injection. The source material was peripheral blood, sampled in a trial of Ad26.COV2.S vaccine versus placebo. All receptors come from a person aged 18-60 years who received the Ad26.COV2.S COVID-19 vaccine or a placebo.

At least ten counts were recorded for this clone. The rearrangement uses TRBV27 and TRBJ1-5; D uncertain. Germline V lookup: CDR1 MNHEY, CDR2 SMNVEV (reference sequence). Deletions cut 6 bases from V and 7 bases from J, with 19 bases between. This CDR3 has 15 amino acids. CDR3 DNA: TGTGCCAGCAGCCGCTCGAGGGCCTTGGGGCAGCCCCAGCATTTT. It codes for CASSRSRALGQPQHF.

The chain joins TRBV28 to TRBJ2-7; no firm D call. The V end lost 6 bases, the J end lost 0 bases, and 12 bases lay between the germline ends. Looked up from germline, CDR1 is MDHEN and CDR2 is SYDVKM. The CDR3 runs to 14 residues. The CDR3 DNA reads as TGTGCCAGCAGACCTCCGGTCAGCTCCTACGAGCAGTACTTC. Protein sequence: CASRPPVSSYEQYF.

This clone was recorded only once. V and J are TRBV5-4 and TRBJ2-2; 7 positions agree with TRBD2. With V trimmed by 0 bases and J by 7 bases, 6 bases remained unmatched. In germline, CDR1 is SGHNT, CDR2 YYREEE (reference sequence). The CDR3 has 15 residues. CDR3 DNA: TGTGCCAGCAGCTTGGGCGGTAGCGGGTACGGGGAGCTGTTTTTT. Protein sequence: CASSLGGSGYGELFF.

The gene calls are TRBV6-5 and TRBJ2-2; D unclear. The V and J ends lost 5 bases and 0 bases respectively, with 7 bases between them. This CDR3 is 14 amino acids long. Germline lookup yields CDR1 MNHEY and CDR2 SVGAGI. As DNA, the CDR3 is TGTGCCAGCAGTCCTACATCGAACACCGGGGAGCTGTTTTTT. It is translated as CASSPTSNTGELFF.

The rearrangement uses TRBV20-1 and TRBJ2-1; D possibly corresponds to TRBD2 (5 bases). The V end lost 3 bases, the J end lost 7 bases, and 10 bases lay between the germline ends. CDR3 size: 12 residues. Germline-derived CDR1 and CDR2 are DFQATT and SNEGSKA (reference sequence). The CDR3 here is CSASRLLNEQFF. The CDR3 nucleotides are TGCAGTGCTAGTCGACTATTAAATGAGCAGTTCTTC.

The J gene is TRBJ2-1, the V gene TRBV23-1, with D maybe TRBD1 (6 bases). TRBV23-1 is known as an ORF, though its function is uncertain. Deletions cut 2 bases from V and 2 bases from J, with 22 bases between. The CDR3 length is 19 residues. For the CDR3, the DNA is TGCGCCAGCAGTCAAAAAAATGAACAGGACAGCTCAACCTACAATGAGCAGTTCTTC. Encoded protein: CASSQKNEQDSSTYNEQFF.

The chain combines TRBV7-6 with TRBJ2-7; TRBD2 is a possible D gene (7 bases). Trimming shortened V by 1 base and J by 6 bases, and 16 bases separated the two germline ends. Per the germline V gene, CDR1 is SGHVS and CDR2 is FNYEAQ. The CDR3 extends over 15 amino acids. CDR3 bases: TGTGCCAGCAGCTTAGAATTATGGGGGGGCGGCGAGCAGTACTTC. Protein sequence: CASSLELWGGGEQYF.

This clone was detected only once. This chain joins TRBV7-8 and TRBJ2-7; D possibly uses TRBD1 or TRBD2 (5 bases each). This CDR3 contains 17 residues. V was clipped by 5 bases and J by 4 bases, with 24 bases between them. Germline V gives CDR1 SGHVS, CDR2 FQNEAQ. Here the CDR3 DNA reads TGTGCCAGCAGCCCTACCTCTCTACCGGGACGGGTATACGAGCAGTACTTC. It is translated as CASSPTSLPGRVYEQYF. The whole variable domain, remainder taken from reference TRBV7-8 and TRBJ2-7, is GAGVSQSPRYKVAKRGQDVALRCDPISGHVSLFWYQQALGQGPEFLTYFQNEAQLDKSGLPSDRFFAERPEGSVSTLKIQRTQQEDSAVYLCASSPTSLPGRVYEQYFGPGTRLTVT.

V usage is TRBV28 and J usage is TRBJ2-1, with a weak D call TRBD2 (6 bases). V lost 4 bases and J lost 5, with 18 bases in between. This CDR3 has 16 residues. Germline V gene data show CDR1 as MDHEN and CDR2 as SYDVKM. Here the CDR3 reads CASSSPLFRGNNEQFF. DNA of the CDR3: TGTGCCAGCAGTTCCCCCCTGTTCCGGGGGAACAATGAGCAGTTCTTC.

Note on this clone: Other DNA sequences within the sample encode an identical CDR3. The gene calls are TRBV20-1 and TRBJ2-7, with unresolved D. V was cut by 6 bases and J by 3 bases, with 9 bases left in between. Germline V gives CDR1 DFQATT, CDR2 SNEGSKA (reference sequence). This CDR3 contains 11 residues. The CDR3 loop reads CSAKLVYEQYF. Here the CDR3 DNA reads TGCAGTGCAAAGCTAGTCTACGAGCAGTACTTC.

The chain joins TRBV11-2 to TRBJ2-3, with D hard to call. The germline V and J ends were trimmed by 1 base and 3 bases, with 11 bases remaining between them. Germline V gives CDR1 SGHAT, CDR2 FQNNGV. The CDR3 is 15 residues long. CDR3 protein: CASSLGGRETDTQYF. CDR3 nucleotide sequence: TGTGCCAGCAGCTTAGGAGGTCGTGAAACAGATACGCAGTATTTT.

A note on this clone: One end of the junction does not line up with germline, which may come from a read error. This chain's CDR3 is CASSDLRRGRSF. CDR3 DNA sequence: TGTGCCAGCAGCGATTTGCGCAGGGGGCGCAGCTTC. The chain employs TRBV6-5 and TRBJ2-4; TRBD1 matches at 8 bases. Germline CDR1 MNHEY, CDR2 SVGAGI. The CDR3 consists of 12 residues.

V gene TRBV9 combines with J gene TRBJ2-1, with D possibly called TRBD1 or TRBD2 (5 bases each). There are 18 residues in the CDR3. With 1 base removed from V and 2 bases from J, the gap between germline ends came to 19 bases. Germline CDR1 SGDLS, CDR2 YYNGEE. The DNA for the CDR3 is TGTGCCAGCAGCGTACACAGGACTCTCGCCGGAGCCTACAATGAGCAGTTCTTC. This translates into CASSVHRTLAGAYNEQFF.

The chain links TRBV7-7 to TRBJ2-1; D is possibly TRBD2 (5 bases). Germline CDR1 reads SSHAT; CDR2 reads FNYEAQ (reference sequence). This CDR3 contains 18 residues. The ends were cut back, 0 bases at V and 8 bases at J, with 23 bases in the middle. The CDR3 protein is CASSLARVALASPHEQFF. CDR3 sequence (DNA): TGTGCCAGCAGCTTAGCGAGGGTTGCGTTGGCTAGCCCGCATGAGCAGTTCTTC.

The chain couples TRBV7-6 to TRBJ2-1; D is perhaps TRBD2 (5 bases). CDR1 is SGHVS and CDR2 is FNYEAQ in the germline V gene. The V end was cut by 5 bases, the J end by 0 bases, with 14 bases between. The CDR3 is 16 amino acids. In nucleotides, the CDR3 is TGTGCCAGCAGCCTAACAGCGGTCCGCTCCTACAATGAGCAGTTCTTC. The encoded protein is CASSLTAVRSYNEQFF.

CDR3 sequence reads: CAISESASGRVEQFF. For the CDR3, the DNA is TGTGCCATCAGTGAATCGGCTAGCGGGAGGGTTGAGCAGTTCTTC. The V call is TRBV10-3, the J call TRBJ2-1; 12 bases line up with TRBD2. Germline CDR1 reads ENHRY; CDR2 reads SYGVKD. The V gene end was trimmed by 3 bases and the J gene end by 9 bases; junction bases not matched to a gene: 6. The CDR3 is 15 amino acids.

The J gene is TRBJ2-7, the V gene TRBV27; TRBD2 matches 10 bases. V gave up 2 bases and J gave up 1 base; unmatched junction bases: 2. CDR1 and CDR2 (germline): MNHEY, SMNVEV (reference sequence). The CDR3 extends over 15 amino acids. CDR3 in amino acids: CASSLGTSASYEQYF. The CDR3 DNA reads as TGTGCCAGCAGTTTAGGGACTAGCGCTTCCTACGAGCAGTACTTC.

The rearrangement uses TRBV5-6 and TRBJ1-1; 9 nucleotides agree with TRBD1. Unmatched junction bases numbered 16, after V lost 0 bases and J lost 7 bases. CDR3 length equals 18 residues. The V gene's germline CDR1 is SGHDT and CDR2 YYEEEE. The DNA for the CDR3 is TGTGCCAGCAGCTTGGCTACGGACAGGGGCCTCTTAGTGGGTGAAGCTTTCTTT. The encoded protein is CASSLATDRGLLVGEAFF.

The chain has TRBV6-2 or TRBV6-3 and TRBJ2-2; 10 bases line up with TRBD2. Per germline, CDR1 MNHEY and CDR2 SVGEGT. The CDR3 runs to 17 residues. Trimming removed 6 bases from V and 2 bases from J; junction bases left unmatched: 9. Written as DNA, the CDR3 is TGTGCCAGCAGCCACGGGCTAGCGGGAGTCAACACCGGGGAGCTGTTTTTT. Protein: CASSHGLAGVNTGELFF.

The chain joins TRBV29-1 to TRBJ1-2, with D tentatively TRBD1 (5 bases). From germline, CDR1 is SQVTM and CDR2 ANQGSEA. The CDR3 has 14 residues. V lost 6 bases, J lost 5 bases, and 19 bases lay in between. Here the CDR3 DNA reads TGCAGCGTCCACACGGGGGTCCGGGGATATGGCTACACCTTC. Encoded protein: CSVHTGVRGYGYTF.

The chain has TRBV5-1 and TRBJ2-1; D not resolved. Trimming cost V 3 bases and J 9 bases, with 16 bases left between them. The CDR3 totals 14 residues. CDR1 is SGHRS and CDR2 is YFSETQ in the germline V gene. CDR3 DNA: TGCGCCAGCAGCTCGGACGCAGTTGGTGCTGAGCAGTTCTTC. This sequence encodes CASSSDAVGAEQFF.

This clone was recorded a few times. The CDR3 is CASSLSGFNEQFF. CDR3 sequence (DNA): TGTGCCAGCAGTTTATCGGGTTTCAATGAGCAGTTCTTC. The genes are TRBV28 and TRBJ2-1; D is unresolved. Trimming shortened V by 1 base and J by 6 bases, and 7 bases separated the two germline ends. The length of the CDR3 is 13 residues. Germline loops: CDR1 MDHEN, CDR2 SYDVKM.